A selection of T cell receptor beta chains follows, all from one sample in a study of blood T cells in healthy people across ages. TCRdb reprocessed the 5' RACE reads via MiXCR and lists one record per CDR3 protein. The sample comprises hundreds of thousands of distinct CDR3 sequences, about 26% of which are singletons, and around 2.9% rests with the top ten. The sample was also linked to a second study, of T cells of mothers and their children.

Sequencing used blood. The receptor source for this set is a boy aged 5-17 years in good health. CDR3s include the opening cysteine and the closing phenylalanine or tryptophan. The D gene is left open where the match is weak. Size values are once, few and many counts, or a class for expanded clones, and some rows have none.

>TRBD2|few|TRBJ2-7|13|TRBV30
CAWTVSSGFEQYF
TGTGCCTGGACCGTAAGTAGCGGGTTCGAGCAGTACTTC
>TRBD1|.|TRBJ1-6|15|TRBV10-3
CAIGTASSYNSPLHF
TGTGCCATCGGGACAGCGAGCTCCTATAATTCACCCCTCCACTTT
>.|few|TRBJ2-1|15|TRBV12-3/TRBV12-4
CASSLAHGLGNEQFF
TGTGCCAGCAGTTTAGCGCATGGTCTCGGCAATGAGCAGTTCTTC
>.|few|TRBJ2-1|16|TRBV7-7
CASSLESGGSYNEQFF
TGTGCTAGCAGCTTAGAGAGCGGAGGCTCCTACAATGAGCAGTTCTTC
>.|few|TRBJ2-7|14|TRBV6-5
CASSRTRTGYEQYF
TGTGCCAGCAGTCGGACCCGGACTGGCTACGAGCAGTACTTC
>.|.|TRBJ2-3|12|TRBV29-1
CSVQQGVDTQYF
TGCAGCGTTCAGCAGGGTGTTGATACGCAGTATTTT
>TRBD2|few|TRBJ2-5|19|TRBV6-5
CASSYSLPGLAGLSETQYF
TGTGCCAGCAGTTACTCCCTACCGGGACTAGCGGGCCTGTCAGAGACCCAGTACTTC
>TRBD1|.|TRBJ1-6|18|TRBV5-1
CASSFLTGESSYNSPLHF
TGCGCCAGCAGTTTCCTCACAGGGGAGAGCTCCTATAATTCACCCCTCCACTTT
>.|.|TRBJ2-7|14|TRBV9
CASSVRDGPYEQYF
TGTGCCAGCAGCGTCCGGGACGGCCCCTACGAGCAGTACTTC
>TRBD1|many|TRBJ2-7|13|TRBV5-1
CASSLTGGHEQYF
TGCGCCAGCAGCCTAACAGGGGGCCACGAGCAGTACTTC
>.|few|TRBJ2-2|16|TRBV27
CASSPLVTSLAGELFF
TGTGCCAGCAGTCCTCTCGTTACTAGTTTGGCCGGGGAGCTGTTTTTT
>TRBD1|few|TRBJ1-4|13|TRBV14
CASSQGTGGKLFF
TGTGCCAGCAGCCAAGGGACAGGGGGAAAACTGTTTTTT
>.|.|TRBJ2-5|13|TRBV5-1
CASTGEAEETQYF
TGCGCCAGCACAGGGGAGGCCGAAGAGACCCAGTACTTC
>.|.|TRBJ2-5|15|TRBV11-2
CASSSTGGLGETQYF
TGTGCCAGCAGCTCCACCGGGGGTTTAGGGGAGACCCAGTACTTC
>TRBD1|.|TRBJ2-5|15|TRBV6-6
CASSDRGSSEETQYF
TGTGCCAGCAGCGACAGGGGAAGTTCGGAAGAGACCCAGTACTTC
>.|.|TRBJ1-2|13|TRBV12-3/TRBV12-4
CASSFFRGYGYTF
TGTGCCAGCAGTTTTTTCAGGGGCTATGGCTACACCTTC
>TRBD2|few|TRBJ2-7|15|TRBV27
CASSFSGLAGAKQYF
TGTGCCAGCAGTTTCTCAGGACTAGCGGGGGCCAAGCAGTACTTC
>.|.|TRBJ2-2|16|TRBV4-2
CASSQSGGLNTGELFF
TGTGCCAGCAGCCAGTCCGGGGGACTTAACACCGGGGAGCTGTTTTTT
>.|few|TRBJ2-1|12|TRBV28
CASSFALDEQFF
TGTGCCAGCAGTTTTGCCTTGGATGAGCAGTTCTTC
>.|.|TRBJ2-1|12|TRBV7-9
CASSSNSNEQFF
TGTGCCAGCAGCTCGAACTCGAATGAGCAGTTCTTC
>.|.|TRBJ2-3|15|TRBV20-1
CSARTLASSQDTQYF
TGCAGTGCTAGGACCCTAGCGTCTTCGCAAGATACGCAGTATTTT
>.|few|TRBJ2-4|14|TRBV11-2
CAGSPLGRGNIQYF
TGTGCCGGCAGCCCGTTGGGGCGCGGAAACATTCAGTACTTC
>TRBD2|.|TRBJ2-5|13|TRBV20-1
CSAIPGGGETQYF
TGCAGTGCGATCCCCGGGGGGGGAGAGACCCAGTACTTC
>.|.|TRBJ2-5|16|TRBV5-5
CASSFNPGTGQETQYF
TGTGCCAGCAGCTTCAACCCCGGAACGGGACAAGAGACCCAGTACTTC
>.|.|TRBJ1-2|13|TRBV12-3/TRBV12-4
CASSWTTNYGYTF
TGTGCCAGCAGTTGGACAACAAACTATGGCTACACCTTC
>.|.|TRBJ2-2|15|TRBV2
CASSEDRGRTGELFF
TGTGCCAGCAGTGAAGACCGGGGGAGGACCGGGGAGCTGTTTTTT
>TRBD2|few|TRBJ2-5|16|TRBV28
CASSLTSGGVQETQYF
TGTGCCAGCAGTTTAACTAGCGGGGGGGTACAAGAGACCCAGTACTTC
>.|few|TRBJ2-5|13|TRBV12-3/TRBV12-4
CASSIYRGETQYF
TGTGCCAGCAGCATATACCGGGGAGAGACCCAGTACTTC
>TRBD2|.|TRBJ2-4|16|TRBV7-3
CASSLGLAGRKNIQYF
TGTGCCAGCAGCCTCGGACTAGCGGGGCGCAAAAACATTCAGTACTTC
>.|.|TRBJ2-7|15|TRBV5-6
CASSVPGLRSDEQYF
TGTGCCAGCAGCGTTCCGGGACTCCGGTCTGACGAGCAGTACTTC
>TRBD1|.|TRBJ2-7|13|TRBV5-6
CASSFFEGGAQGF
TGTGCCAGCAGCTTTTTTGAAGGGGGCGCGCAAGGGTTC
>.|.|TRBJ2-7|13|TRBV20-1
CSASTTGTYEQYF
TGCAGTGCGTCCACGACAGGGACTTACGAGCAGTACTTC
>TRBD1|few|TRBJ2-2|16|TRBV7-9
CASSSPGQGVVGELFF
TGTGCCAGCAGCTCCCCGGGACAGGGAGTCGTCGGGGAGCTGTTTTTT
>TRBD2|.|TRBJ2-3|16|TRBV20-1
CSAREKRGSQAYTQYF
TGCAGTGCTAGGGAGAAGCGGGGGTCGCAGGCCTATACGCAGTATTTT
>.|.|TRBJ1-6|15|TRBV9
CASSGAGTTNSPLHF
TGTGCCAGCAGCGGAGCAGGGACGACAAATTCACCCCTCCACTTT
>.|few|TRBJ1-2|12|TRBV28
CASSLYDRGYTF
TGTGCCAGCAGTTTATATGACAGGGGCTACACCTTC
>TRBD2|.|TRBJ2-5|15|TRBV7-7
CASSGSTSGQETQYF
TGTGCTAGCAGCGGGTCGACTAGCGGACAAGAGACCCAGTACTTC
>TRBD1|.|TRBJ1-2|16|TRBV4-2
CASSQDFGTANYGYTF
TGTGCCAGCAGCCAAGACTTCGGGACAGCTAACTATGGCTACACCTTC
>TRBD1|.|TRBJ1-2|12|TRBV29-1
CSVLQGAGGYTF
TGCAGCGTTCTTCAGGGGGCCGGCGGCTACACCTTC
>.|.|TRBJ2-1|14|TRBV4-1
CASSQSRLDNEQFF
TGCGCCAGCAGCCAGTCAAGACTGGACAATGAGCAGTTCTTC
>.|few|TRBJ2-7|15|TRBV27
CASRSRTSTSYEQYF
TGTGCCAGCAGATCCCGGACGTCCACCTCCTACGAGCAGTACTTC
>.|.|TRBJ2-5|12|TRBV5-1
CASTEVGETQYF
TGCGCCAGCACCGAAGTGGGAGAGACCCAGTACTTC
>.|.|TRBJ1-1|14|TRBV12-3/TRBV12-4
CASSSMRGATEAFF
TGTGCCAGCAGTTCAATGAGGGGGGCCACTGAAGCTTTCTTT
>TRBD1|few|TRBJ2-5|15|TRBV10-3
CAISEGTGGSRTQYF
TGTGCCATCAGTGAAGGGACAGGGGGGTCAAGGACCCAGTACTTC
>TRBD1|.|TRBJ1-6|14|TRBV7-2
CASSPFRGNSPLHF
TGTGCCAGCAGCCCCTTCAGGGGGAATTCACCCCTCCACTTT
>TRBD1|many|TRBJ1-2|14|TRBV20-1
CSARDPGTEYGYTF
TGCAGTGCTAGAGATCCCGGGACAGAGTATGGCTACACCTTC
>TRBD1|.|TRBJ2-5|13|TRBV13
CASSLGTDETQYF
TGTGCCAGCAGCCTAGGGACAGATGAGACCCAGTACTTC
>TRBD2|.|TRBJ2-7|15|TRBV7-2
CASSLILSGGYEQYF
TGTGCCAGCAGCTTAATACTTAGCGGGGGTTACGAGCAGTACTTC
>TRBD2|.|TRBJ2-3|14|TRBV7-9
CAGRGLAGTDTQYF
TGTGCCGGGAGAGGACTAGCGGGCACAGATACGCAGTATTTT
>.|few|TRBJ2-1|16|TRBV7-2
CASSLVVGRTNDEQFF
TGTGCCAGCAGCTTAGTCGTTGGCAGGACTAACGATGAGCAGTTCTTC
>.|.|TRBJ2-7|13|TRBV25-1
CARPPPSSYEQYF
TGTGCCAGGCCTCCACCTTCCTCCTACGAGCAGTACTTC
>.|.|TRBJ2-7|17|TRBV4-2
CASSQDRQLGRSYEQYF
TGTGCCAGCAGCCAAGATCGCCAGTTAGGGAGATCCTACGAGCAGTACTTC
>.|.|TRBJ2-2|16|TRBV11-3
CASSSIGEEEIGELFF
TGTGCCAGCAGCTCCATAGGGGAGGAAGAAATCGGGGAGCTGTTTTTT
>.|.|TRBJ2-7|13|TRBV7-6
CASSAGQTYEQYF
TGTGCCAGCAGCGCCGGACAGACCTACGAGCAGTACTTC
>.|once|TRBJ2-6|15|TRBV28
CASRTGNPGANVLTF
TGTGCCAGCAGAACAGGGAACCCTGGGGCCAACGTCCTGACTTTC